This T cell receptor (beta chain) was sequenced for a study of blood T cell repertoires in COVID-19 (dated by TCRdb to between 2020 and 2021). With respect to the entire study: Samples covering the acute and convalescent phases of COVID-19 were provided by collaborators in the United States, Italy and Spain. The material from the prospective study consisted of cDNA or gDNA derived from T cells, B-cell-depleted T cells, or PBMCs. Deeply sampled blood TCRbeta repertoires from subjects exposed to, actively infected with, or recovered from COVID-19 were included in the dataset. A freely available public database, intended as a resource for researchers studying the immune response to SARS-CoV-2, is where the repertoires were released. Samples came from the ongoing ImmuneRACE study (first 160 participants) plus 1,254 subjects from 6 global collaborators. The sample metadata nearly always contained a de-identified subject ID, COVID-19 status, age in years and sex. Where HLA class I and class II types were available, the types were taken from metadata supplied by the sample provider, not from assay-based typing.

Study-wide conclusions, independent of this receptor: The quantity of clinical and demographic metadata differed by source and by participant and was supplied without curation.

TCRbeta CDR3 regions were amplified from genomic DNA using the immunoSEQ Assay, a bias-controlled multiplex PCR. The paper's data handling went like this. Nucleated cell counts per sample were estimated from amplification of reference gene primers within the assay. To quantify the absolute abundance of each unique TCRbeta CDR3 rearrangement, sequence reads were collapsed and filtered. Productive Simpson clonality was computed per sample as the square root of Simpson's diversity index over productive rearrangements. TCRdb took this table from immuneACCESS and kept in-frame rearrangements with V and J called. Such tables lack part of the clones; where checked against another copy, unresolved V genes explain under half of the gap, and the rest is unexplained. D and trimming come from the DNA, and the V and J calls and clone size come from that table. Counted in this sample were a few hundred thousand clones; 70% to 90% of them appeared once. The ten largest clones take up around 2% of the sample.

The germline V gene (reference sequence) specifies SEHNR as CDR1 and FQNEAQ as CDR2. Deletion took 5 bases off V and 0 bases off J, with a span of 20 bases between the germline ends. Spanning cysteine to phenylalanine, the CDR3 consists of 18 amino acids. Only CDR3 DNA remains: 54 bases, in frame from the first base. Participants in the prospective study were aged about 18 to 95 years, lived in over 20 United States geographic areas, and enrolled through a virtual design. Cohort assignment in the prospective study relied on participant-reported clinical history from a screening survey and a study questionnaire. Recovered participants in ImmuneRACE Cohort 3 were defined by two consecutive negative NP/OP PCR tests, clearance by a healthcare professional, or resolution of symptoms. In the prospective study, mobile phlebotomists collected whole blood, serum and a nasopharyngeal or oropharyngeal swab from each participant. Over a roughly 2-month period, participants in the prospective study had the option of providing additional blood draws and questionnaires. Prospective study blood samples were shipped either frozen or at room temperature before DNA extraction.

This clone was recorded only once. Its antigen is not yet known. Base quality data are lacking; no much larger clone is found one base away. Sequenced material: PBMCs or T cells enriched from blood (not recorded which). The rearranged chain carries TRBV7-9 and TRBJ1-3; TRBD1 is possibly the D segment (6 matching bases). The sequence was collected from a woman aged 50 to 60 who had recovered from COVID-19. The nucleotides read TGTGCCAGCAGCGCCGCGCTCGCGACAGGCTTCTCTGGAAACACCATATATTTT. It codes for CASSAALATGFSGNTIYF.